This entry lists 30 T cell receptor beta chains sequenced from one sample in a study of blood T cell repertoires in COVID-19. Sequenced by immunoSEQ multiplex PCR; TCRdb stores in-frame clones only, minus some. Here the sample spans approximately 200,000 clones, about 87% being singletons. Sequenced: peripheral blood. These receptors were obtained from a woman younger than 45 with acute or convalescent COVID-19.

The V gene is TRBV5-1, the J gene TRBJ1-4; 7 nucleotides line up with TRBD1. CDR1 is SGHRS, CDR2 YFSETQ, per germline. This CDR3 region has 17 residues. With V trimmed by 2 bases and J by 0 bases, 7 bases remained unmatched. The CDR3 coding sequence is TGCGCCAGCAGCTTTCAGTCAGGGACAGCAACTAATGAAAAACTGTTTTTT. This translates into CASSFQSGTATNEKLFF.

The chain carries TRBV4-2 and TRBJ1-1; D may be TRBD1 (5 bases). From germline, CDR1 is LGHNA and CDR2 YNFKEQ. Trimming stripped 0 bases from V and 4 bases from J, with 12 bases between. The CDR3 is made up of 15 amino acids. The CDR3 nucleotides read TGTGCCAGCAGCCAAGAAGCCCGCGGGGGCACTGAAGCTTTCTTT. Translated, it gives CASSQEARGGTEAFF.

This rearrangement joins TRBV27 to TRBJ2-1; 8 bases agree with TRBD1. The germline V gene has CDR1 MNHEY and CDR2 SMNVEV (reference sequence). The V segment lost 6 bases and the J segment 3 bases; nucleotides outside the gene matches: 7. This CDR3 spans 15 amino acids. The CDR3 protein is CASRVGTGFYNEQFF. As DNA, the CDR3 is TGTGCCAGCAGGGTCGGGACAGGATTCTACAATGAGCAGTTCTTC.

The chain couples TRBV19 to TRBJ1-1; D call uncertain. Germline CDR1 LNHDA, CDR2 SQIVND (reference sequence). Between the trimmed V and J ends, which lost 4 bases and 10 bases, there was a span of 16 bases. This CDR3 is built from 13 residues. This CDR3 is CASSKPARAGAFF. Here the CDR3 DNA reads TGTGCCAGTAGTAAACCGGCACGAGCGGGAGCTTTCTTT.

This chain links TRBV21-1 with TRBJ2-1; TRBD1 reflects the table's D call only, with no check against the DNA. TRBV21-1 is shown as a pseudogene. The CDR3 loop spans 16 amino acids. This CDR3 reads CASSKGTQGPYNEQFF. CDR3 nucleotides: TGTGCCAGCAGCAAAGGAACACAGGGTCCCTACAATGAGCAGTTCTTC.

CDR3 sequence (DNA): TGTGCCAGCAGCTTCGGGACACAGGATGAGACCCAGTACTTC. This codes for CASSFGTQDETQYF. This chain uses TRBV5-6 with TRBJ2-5; possibly TRBD1 for D (6 bases). Germline assignment: CDR1 SGHDT and CDR2 YYEEEE. V was clipped by 2 bases and J by 5 bases, with 13 bases between them. There are 14 residues in the CDR3.

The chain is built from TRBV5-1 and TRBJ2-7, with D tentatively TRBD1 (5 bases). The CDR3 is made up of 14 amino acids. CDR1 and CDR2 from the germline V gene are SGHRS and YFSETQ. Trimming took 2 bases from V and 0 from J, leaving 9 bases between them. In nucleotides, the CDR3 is TGCGCCAGCAGCTTACAGGTGAACTCCTACGAGCAGTACTTC. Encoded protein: CASSLQVNSYEQYF.

The CDR3, as DNA: TGCGCCAGCAGCCCGAGTATACTAGCGGGAGGGGTTTCCTACAATGAGCAGTTCTTC. Encoded protein: CASSPSILAGGVSYNEQFF. This chain connects TRBV5-1 to TRBJ2-1, with TRBD2 identical over 13 bases. The germline V gene has CDR1 SGHRS and CDR2 YFSETQ. There are 19 residues in the CDR3. Trimming took 4 bases from V and 1 from J; bases not matched to a gene: 11.

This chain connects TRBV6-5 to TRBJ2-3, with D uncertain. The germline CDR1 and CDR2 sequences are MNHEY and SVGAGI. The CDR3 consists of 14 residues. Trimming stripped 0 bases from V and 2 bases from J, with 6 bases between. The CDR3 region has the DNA TGTGCCAGCAGTTACTCGGGCTCCACAGATACGCAGTATTTT. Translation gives CASSYSGSTDTQYF.

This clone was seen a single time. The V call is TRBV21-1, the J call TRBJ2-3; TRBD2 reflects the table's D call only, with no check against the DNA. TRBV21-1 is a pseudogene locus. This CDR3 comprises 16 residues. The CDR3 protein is CARRFGLAGGSDTQYF. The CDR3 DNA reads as TGTGCCAGAAGATTCGGACTAGCGGGAGGCTCAGATACGCAGTATTTT.

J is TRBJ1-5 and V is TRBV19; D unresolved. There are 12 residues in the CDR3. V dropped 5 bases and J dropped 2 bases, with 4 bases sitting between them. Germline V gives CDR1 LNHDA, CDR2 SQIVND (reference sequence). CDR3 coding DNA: TGTGCCAGTAGTCTTGGCAATCAGCCCCAGCATTTT. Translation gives CASSLGNQPQHF.

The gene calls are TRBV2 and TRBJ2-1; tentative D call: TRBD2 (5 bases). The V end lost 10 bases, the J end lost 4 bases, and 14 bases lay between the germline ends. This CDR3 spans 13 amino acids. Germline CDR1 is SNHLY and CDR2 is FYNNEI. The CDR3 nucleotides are TGTGCCACGAAGTGGGAGTTATACAATGAGCAGTTCTTC. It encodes CATKWELYNEQFF.

The CDR3 DNA reads TGTGCCAGCAGTTTATACAGGGGGCAAGAGACCCAGTACTTC. This sequence encodes CASSLYRGQETQYF. V is TRBV28 and J is TRBJ2-5, with 8 bases matching TRBD1. The V gene end was trimmed by 1 base and the J gene end by 2 bases; junction bases not matched to a gene: 0. This CDR3 is built from 14 residues. From germline, CDR1 is MDHEN and CDR2 SYDVKM.

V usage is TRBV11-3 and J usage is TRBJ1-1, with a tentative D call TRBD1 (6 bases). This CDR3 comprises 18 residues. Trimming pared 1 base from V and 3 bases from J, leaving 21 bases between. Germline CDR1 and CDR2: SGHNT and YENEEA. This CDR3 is CASSLGGQWGMRDTEAFF. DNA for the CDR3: TGTGCCAGCAGCTTAGGAGGACAGTGGGGAATGAGGGACACTGAAGCTTTCTTT.

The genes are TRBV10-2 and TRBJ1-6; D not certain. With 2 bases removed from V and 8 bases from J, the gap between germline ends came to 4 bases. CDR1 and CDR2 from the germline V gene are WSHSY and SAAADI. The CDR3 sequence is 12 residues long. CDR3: CASSEQYSPLHF. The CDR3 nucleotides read TGCGCCAGCAGTGAGCAATATTCACCCCTCCACTTT.

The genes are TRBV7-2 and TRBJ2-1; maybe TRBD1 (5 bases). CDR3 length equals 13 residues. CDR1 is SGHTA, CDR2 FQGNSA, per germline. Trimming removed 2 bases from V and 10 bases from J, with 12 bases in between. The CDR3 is CASSLRQGLEQFF. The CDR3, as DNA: TGTGCCAGCAGCTTAAGGCAGGGTTTGGAGCAGTTCTTC.

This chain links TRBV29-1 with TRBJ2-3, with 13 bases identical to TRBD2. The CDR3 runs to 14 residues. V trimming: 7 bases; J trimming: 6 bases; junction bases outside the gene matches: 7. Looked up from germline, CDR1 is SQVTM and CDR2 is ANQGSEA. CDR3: CSGTSGRGGDTQYF. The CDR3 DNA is TGCAGCGGGACTAGCGGGAGAGGAGGTGATACGCAGTATTTT.

The CDR3 coding sequence is TGCAGCGTCAGAAGACAGGTCACTGAAGCTTTCTTT. This gives the protein CSVRRQVTEAFF. The rearrangement links TRBV29-1 to TRBJ1-1; D is perhaps TRBD1 (6 bases). The V end lost 6 bases, the J end lost 4 bases, and 12 bases lay between the germline ends. Germline loops: CDR1 SQVTM, CDR2 ANQGSEA. This CDR3 is built from 12 residues.

This chain's CDR3 is CASGGLTPPDTQYF. The DNA of the CDR3 is TGCGCCAGCGGGGGACTAACGCCTCCAGATACGCAGTATTTT. This chain connects TRBV5-1 to TRBJ2-3, with TRBD2 matching 7 bases. The V segment lost 7 bases and the J segment 4 bases; nucleotides outside the gene matches: 9. Germline V gene data show CDR1 as SGHRS and CDR2 as YFSETQ. This CDR3 contains 14 residues.

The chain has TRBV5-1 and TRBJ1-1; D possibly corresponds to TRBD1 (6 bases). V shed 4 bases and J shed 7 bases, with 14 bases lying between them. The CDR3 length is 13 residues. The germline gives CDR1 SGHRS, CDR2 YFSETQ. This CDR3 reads CASSITGLNEAFF. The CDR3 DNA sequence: TGCGCCAGCAGCATAACAGGGCTTAATGAAGCTTTCTTT.

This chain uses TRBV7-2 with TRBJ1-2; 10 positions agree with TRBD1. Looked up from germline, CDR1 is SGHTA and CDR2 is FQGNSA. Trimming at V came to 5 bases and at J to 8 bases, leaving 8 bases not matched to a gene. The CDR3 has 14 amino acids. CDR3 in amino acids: CASSPYDRGPGYTF. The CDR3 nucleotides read TGTGCCAGCAGCCCGTATGACAGGGGGCCAGGCTACACCTTC.

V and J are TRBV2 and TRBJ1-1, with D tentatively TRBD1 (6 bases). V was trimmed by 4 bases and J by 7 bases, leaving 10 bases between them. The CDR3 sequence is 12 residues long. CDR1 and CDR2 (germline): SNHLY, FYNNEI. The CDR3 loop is CASSVRGGEAFF. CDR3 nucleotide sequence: TGTGCCAGCAGTGTCCGAGGGGGTGAAGCTTTCTTT.

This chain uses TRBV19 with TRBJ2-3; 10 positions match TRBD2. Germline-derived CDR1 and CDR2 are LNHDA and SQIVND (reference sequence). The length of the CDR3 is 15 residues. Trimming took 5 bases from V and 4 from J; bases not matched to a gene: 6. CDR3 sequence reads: CASSQLAGVADTQYF. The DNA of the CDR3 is TGTGCCAGTAGTCAGCTAGCGGGAGTCGCAGATACGCAGTATTTT.

The CDR3: CASSLDGTGIYEQYF. The CDR3 DNA sequence: TGCGCCAGCAGCTTGGATGGGACAGGGATTTACGAGCAGTACTTC. The chain has TRBV5-1 and TRBJ2-7, with 9 bases lining up with TRBD1. Germline lookup yields CDR1 SGHRS and CDR2 YFSETQ. This CDR3 region has 15 residues. J was trimmed by 4 bases and V by 0 bases; bases with no gene match: 5. The whole variable domain, remainder taken from reference TRBV5-1 and TRBJ2-7, is KAGVTQTPRYLIKTRGQQVTLSCSPISGHRSVSWYQQTPGQGLQFLFEYFSETQRNKGNFPGRFSGRQFSNSRSEMNVSTLELGDSALYLCASSLDGTGIYEQYFGPGTRLTVT.

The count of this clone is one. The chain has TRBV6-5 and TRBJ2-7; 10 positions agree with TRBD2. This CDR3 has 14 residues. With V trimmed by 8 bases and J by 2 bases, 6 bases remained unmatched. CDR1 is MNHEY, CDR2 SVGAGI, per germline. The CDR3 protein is CASEGLALPYEQYF. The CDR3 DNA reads TGTGCCAGCGAGGGACTAGCGCTCCCCTACGAGCAGTACTTC.

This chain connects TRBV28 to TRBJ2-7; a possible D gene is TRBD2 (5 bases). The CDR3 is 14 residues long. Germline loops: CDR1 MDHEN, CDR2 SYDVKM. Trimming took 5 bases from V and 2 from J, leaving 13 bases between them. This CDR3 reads CASSGGSETYEQYF. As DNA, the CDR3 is TGTGCCAGCAGTGGAGGAAGCGAAACCTACGAGCAGTACTTC.

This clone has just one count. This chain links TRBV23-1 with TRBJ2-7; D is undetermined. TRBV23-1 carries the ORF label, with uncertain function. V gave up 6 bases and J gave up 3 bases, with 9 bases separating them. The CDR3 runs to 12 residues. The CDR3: CASSPTGYEQYF. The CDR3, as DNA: TGCGCCAGCAGCCCGACGGGCTACGAGCAGTACTTC.

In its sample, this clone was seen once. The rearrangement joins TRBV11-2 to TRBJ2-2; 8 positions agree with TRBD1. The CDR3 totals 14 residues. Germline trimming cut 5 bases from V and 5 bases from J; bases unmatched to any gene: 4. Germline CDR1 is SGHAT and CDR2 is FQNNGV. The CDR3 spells CASSRDRTTGELFF. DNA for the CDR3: TGTGCCAGCAGCCGGGACAGGACAACCGGGGAGCTGTTTTTT. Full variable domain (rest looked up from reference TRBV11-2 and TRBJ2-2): EAGVAQSPRYKIIEKRQSVAFWCNPISGHATLYWYQQILGQGPKLLIQFQNNGVVDDSQLPKDRFSAERLKGVDSTLKIQPAKLEDSAVYLCASSRDRTTGELFFGEGSRLTVL.

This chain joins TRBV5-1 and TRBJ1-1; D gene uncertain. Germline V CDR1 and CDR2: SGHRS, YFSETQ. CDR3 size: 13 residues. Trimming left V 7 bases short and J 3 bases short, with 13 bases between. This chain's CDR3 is CASSRGGYTEAFF. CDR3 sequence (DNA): TGCGCCAGCTCTCGGGGAGGGTACACTGAAGCTTTCTTT. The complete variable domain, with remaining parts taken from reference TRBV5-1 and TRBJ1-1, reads KAGVTQTPRYLIKTRGQQVTLSCSPISGHRSVSWYQQTPGQGLQFLFEYFSETQRNKGNFPGRFSGRQFSNSRSEMNVSTLELGDSALYLCASSRGGYTEAFFGQGTRLTVV.

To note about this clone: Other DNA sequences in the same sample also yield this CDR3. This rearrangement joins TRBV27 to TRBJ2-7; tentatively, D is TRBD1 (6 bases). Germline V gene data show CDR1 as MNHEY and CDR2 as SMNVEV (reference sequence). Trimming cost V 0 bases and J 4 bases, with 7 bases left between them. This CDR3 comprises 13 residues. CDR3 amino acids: CASSLSRGYEQYF. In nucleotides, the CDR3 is TGTGCCAGCAGTTTATCCAGGGGATACGAGCAGTACTTC.